This TCR beta chain was captured by sequencing in a study of blood T cell repertoires in COVID-19. Study information: Material from acute and convalescent COVID-19 was sourced from the United States, Italy and Spain. The cDNA or gDNA used as material had been derived from T cells, B-cell-depleted T cells, or PBMCs.

Germline V gene sequence: CDR1 MNHEY, CDR2 SMNVEV (reference sequence). V was shortened by 6 bases and J by 2 bases, with 5 bases between the two germline ends. The CDR3 length is 13 residues. In the original processing: Cell counts per sample came from amplifying reference gene primers. Sequenced by immunoSEQ multiplex PCR; TCRdb stores in-frame clones only, minus some. V, J and clone size were drawn from that table, and D and trimming were deduced from the DNA. The data contain 71,000 or so clones, 70% to 85% of them singletons. The sequence was obtained from a man aged 65-85 years with acute or convalescent COVID-19. Input material: peripheral blood. The chain has TRBV27 and TRBJ2-6; no clear D gene. The chain's CDR3 is CASRPAGANVLTF. The CDR3 coding sequence is TGTGCCAGCAGGCCGGCTGGGGCCAACGTCCTGACTTTC. Together with reference TRBV27 and TRBJ2-6, the CDR3 gives the full variable domain: EAQVTQNPRYLITVTGKKLTVTCSQNMNHEYMSWYRQDPGLGLRQIYYSMNVEVTDKGDVPEGYKVSRKEKRNFPLILESPSPNQTSLYFCASRPAGANVLTFGAGSRLTVL.